Detailed here is one T cell receptor (beta chain). Antigen: not known. The sample is drawn from a study of T cell responses to AZD1222 COVID-19 vaccine. Overall study findings and caveats: Spike-specific TCR breadth rose after two AZD1222 doses, and depth rose as well. Vaccine-associated CD4 TCRs ranged over spike, dominating at 160-218 and 743-854.

Profiled with immunoSEQ multiplex PCR; TCRdb holds only in-frame clones, not every one. Seen here are some 8,000 clones, 88% observed once, and the top ten hold under 8%. This TCR was recovered from an adult who received the AZD1222 COVID-19 vaccine. The specimen comprised peripheral blood, sampled 28 days after the second AZD1222 dose.

The CDR3 DNA is TGTGCCAGCAGGACGACCGGGACAGGAATCACTGAAGCTTTCTTT. The encoded protein is CASRTTGTGITEAFF. V usage is TRBV6-5 and J usage is TRBJ1-1; 8 nucleotides align to TRBD1. The CDR3 totals 15 residues. Germline CDR1 reads MNHEY; CDR2 reads SVGAGI. Germline trimming cut 6 bases from V and 4 bases from J; bases unmatched to any gene: 10.